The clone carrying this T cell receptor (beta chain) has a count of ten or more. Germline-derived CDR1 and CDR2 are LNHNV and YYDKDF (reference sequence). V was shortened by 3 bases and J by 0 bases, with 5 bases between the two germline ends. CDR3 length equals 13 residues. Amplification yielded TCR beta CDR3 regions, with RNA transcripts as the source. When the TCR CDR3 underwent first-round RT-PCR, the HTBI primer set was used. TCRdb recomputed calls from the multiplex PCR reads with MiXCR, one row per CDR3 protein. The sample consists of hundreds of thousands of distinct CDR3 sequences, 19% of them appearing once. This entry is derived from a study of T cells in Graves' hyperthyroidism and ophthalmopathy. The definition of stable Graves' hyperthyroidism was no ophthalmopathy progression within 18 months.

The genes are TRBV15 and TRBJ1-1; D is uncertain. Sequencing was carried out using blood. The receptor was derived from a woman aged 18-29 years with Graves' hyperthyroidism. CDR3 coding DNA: TGTGCCACCAGCAGGGAATTGAACACTGAAGCTTTCTTT. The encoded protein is CATSRELNTEAFF.